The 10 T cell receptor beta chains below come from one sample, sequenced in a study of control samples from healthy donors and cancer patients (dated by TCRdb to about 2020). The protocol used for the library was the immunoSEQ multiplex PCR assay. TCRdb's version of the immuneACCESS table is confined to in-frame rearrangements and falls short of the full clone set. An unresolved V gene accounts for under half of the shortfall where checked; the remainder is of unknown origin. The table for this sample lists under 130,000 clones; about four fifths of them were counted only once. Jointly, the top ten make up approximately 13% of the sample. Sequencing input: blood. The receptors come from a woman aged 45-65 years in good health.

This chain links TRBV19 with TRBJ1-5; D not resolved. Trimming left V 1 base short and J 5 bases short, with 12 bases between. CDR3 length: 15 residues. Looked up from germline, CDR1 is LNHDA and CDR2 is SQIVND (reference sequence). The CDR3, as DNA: TGTGCCAGTAGTATAGGTCGGAGGGAGGATCAGCCCCAGCATTTT. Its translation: CASSIGRREDQPQHF.

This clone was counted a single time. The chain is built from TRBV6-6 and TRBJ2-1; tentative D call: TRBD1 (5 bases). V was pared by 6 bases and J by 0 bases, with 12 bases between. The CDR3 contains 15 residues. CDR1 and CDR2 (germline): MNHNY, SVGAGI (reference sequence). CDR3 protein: CASRDQGISYNEQFF. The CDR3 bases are TGTGCCAGCAGGGATCAGGGTATCTCCTACAATGAGCAGTTCTTC.

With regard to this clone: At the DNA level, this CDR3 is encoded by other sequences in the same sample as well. This CDR3 is CASSGEGRGRGYTF. The CDR3 region has the DNA TGTGCCAGCTCCGGAGAAGGGAGGGGGCGGGGCTACACCTTC. V usage is TRBV7-2 and J usage is TRBJ1-2, with 7 bases identical to TRBD1. CDR1 is SGHTA, CDR2 FQGNSA, per germline. After removal of 8 bases from V and 8 bases from J, the junction contained 14 bases not matched to a gene. The CDR3 runs to 14 residues.

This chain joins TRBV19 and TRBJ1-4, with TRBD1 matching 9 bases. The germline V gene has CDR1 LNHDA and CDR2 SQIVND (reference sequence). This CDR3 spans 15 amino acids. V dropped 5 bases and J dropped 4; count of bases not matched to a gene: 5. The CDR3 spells CASSLQGALNEKLFF. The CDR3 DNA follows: TGTGCCAGTAGTCTACAGGGGGCCCTTAATGAAAAACTGTTTTTT.

The CDR3 bases are TGTGCCAGCAGGGACCCCCCGGCAGGGGGCTACCACGATACGCAGTATTTT. Translated, it gives CASRDPPAGGYHDTQYF. The chain uses TRBV2 and TRBJ2-3, with 8 bases matching TRBD1. In germline, CDR1 is SNHLY, CDR2 FYNNEI. The V and J ends lost 6 bases and 6 bases, in that order; junction bases with no gene match: 17. The CDR3 extends over 17 amino acids.

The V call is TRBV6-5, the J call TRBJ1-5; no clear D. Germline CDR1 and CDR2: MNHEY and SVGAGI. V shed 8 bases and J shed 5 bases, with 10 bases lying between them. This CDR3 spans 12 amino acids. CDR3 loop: CASRHLDQPQHF. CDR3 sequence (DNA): TGTGCCAGCCGTCATTTAGATCAGCCCCAGCATTTT.

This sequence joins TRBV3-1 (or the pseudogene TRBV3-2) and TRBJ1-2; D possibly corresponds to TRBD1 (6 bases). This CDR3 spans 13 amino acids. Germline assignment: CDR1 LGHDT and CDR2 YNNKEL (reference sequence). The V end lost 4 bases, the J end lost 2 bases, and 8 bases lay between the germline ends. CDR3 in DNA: TGTGCCAGCAGCCCGGACAGCAACTATGGCTACACCTTC. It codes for CASSPDSNYGYTF.

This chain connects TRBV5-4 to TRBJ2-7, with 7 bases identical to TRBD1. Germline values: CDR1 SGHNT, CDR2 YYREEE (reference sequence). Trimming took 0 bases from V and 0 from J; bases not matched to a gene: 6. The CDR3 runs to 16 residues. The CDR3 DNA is TGTGCCAGCAGCTTGGAGGCCGGGACAGCCTCCTACGAGCAGTACTTC. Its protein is CASSLEAGTASYEQYF.

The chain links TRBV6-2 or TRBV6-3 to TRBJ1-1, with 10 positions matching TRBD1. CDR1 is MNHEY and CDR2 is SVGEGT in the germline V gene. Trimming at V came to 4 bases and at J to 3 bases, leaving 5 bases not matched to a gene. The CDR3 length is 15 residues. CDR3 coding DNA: TGTGCCAGCAGTTGGGGACAGGGGTTGGACACTGAAGCTTTCTTT. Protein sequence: CASSWGQGLDTEAFF.

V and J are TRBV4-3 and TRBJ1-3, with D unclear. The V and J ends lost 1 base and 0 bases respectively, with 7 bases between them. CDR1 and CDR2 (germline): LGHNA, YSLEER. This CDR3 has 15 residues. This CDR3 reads CASSQVLGSGNTIYF. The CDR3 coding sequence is TGCGCCAGCAGCCAAGTTCTCGGCTCTGGAAACACCATATATTTT.